A single sample gave rise to the 19 T cell receptor beta chains below, sequenced in a study of blood T cell repertoires in COVID-19. Clones were sequenced by immunoSEQ multiplex PCR, and TCRdb holds only the in-frame ones, with some missing. The sample lists approximately 62,000 clones, 80% to 90% occurring once. Source material: peripheral blood. All receptors derive from a human donor with active COVID-19. The donor label of this sample is uncertain.

The chain uses TRBV3-1 (or the pseudogene TRBV3-2) and TRBJ2-3; D is undetermined. CDR3 length equals 12 residues. The ends were cut back, 5 bases at V and 6 bases at J, with 9 bases in the middle. Germline V gene lookup returns CDR1 LGHDT and CDR2 YNNKEL (reference sequence). The CDR3 DNA is TGTGCCAGCAGCTTCCCTGAGGATACGCAGTATTTT. It specifies CASSFPEDTQYF.

CDR3 residues: CASSIGTSGGYTDTQYF. Written as DNA, the CDR3 is TGCGCCAGCAGCATAGGGACTAGCGGGGGGTACACAGATACGCAGTATTTT. The V and J genes are TRBV5-1 and TRBJ2-3; 15 bases match TRBD2. The CDR3 length is 17 residues. Per the germline V gene, CDR1 is SGHRS and CDR2 is YFSETQ. After removal of 4 bases from V and 2 bases from J, the junction contained 5 bases not matched to a gene.

This rearrangement joins TRBV7-9 to TRBJ1-2; no clear D gene. Per the germline V gene, CDR1 is SEHNR and CDR2 is FQNEAQ (reference sequence). The CDR3 runs to 14 residues. V shed 7 bases and J shed 8 bases, with 20 bases lying between them. In DNA form, the CDR3 reads TGTGCCAGCACCCCCGGGGAGCCCCCAAGAGGCTACACCTTC. This translates into CASTPGEPPRGYTF.

V gene TRBV5-6 combines with J gene TRBJ2-7, with 7 bases identical to TRBD1. The CDR3 totals 14 residues. Per the germline V gene, CDR1 is SGHDT and CDR2 is YYEEEE. J lost 3 bases, V lost 5 bases, and 8 bases had no gene match. CDR3 nucleotides: TGTGCCAGCAGATGGGGGACAGCATTCTACGAGCAGTACTTC. Its protein product is CASRWGTAFYEQYF.

This sequence joins TRBV5-1 and TRBJ1-6; weak D call: TRBD1 (6 bases). From germline, CDR1 is SGHRS and CDR2 YFSETQ. The length of the CDR3 is 17 residues. Trimming took off 2 bases at V and 2 bases at J, with 14 bases between the two ends. This CDR3 reads CASSLKSGEAYNSPLHF. The CDR3 DNA follows: TGCGCCAGCAGCTTAAAGTCAGGGGAAGCCTATAATTCACCCCTCCACTTT. The variable domain in full, with the rest retrieved from reference TRBV5-1 and TRBJ1-6, is KAGVTQTPRYLIKTRGQQVTLSCSPISGHRSVSWYQQTPGQGLQFLFEYFSETQRNKGNFPGRFSGRQFSNSRSEMNVSTLELGDSALYLCASSLKSGEAYNSPLHFGNGTRLTVT.

The chain carries TRBV5-6 and TRBJ2-5; 9 bases are shared with TRBD1. CDR1 SGHDT and CDR2 YYEEEE come from the germline V gene. V lost 0 bases to trimming and J lost 4 bases; unmatched junction nucleotides: 7. The CDR3 sequence is 16 residues long. This chain's CDR3 is CASSLAGGQGRETQYF. CDR3 coding DNA: TGTGCCAGCAGCTTGGCCGGGGGACAGGGACGAGAGACCCAGTACTTC.

The gene calls are TRBV6-2 or TRBV6-3 and TRBJ2-1; 7 nucleotides line up with TRBD1. This CDR3 contains 12 residues. V dropped 5 bases and J dropped 10; count of bases not matched to a gene: 5. Germline values: CDR1 MNHEY, CDR2 SVGEGT. The CDR3 nucleotides are TGTGCCAGCAGTCGACAGGGACAAGAGCAGTTCTTC. Amino acid sequence: CASSRQGQEQFF.

The chain is built from TRBV19 and TRBJ2-3; 7 positions agree with TRBD2. The CDR3 runs to 14 residues. With V trimmed by 4 bases and J by 8 bases, 9 bases remained unmatched. Per the germline V gene, CDR1 is LNHDA and CDR2 is SQIVND (reference sequence). CDR3 nucleotides: TGTGCCAGTAGTAACAGCGGGATAGGGGTTACGCAGTATTTT. Amino acid sequence: CASSNSGIGVTQYF.

V usage is TRBV4-2 and J usage is TRBJ2-5, with TRBD1 identical over 9 bases. The V gene end was trimmed by 0 bases and the J gene end by 5 bases; junction bases not matched to a gene: 7. There are 16 residues in the CDR3. The V gene's germline CDR1 is LGHNA and CDR2 YNFKEQ. CDR3 DNA: TGTGCCAGCAGCCAAGAGGGACAGGGCTTCGGGGAGACCCAGTACTTC. This encodes CASSQEGQGFGETQYF.

The rearrangement uses TRBV7-7 and TRBJ2-2, with a tentative D call TRBD2 (6 bases). V was pared by 4 bases and J by 4 bases, with 10 bases between. Per the germline V gene, CDR1 is SSHAT and CDR2 is FNYEAQ (reference sequence). The length of the CDR3 is 14 residues. The CDR3 region has the DNA TGTGCCAGCAGCTGGGAGGCGGGCACCGGGGAGCTGTTTTTT. Protein sequence: CASSWEAGTGELFF.

V gene TRBV2 combines with J gene TRBJ2-1; tentative D call: TRBD2 (6 bases). CDR1 SNHLY and CDR2 FYNNEI come from the germline V gene. Trimming stripped 5 bases from V and 0 bases from J, with 11 bases between. The CDR3 is 15 residues long. CDR3: CASSTDGSSYNEQFF. The CDR3 DNA is TGTGCCAGCAGTACCGACGGGAGCTCCTACAATGAGCAGTTCTTC.

The chain recombines TRBV19 with TRBJ1-5, with TRBD1 matching over 12 bases. The CDR3 totals 14 residues. Germline loops: CDR1 LNHDA, CDR2 SQIVND (reference sequence). The V and J ends lost 5 bases and 7 bases, in that order; junction bases with no gene match: 3. This CDR3 reads CASSGTGGPQPQHF. CDR3 sequence (DNA): TGTGCCAGTAGTGGGACAGGGGGCCCCCAGCCCCAGCATTTT.

J is TRBJ2-2 and V is TRBV27; D may be TRBD1 (5 bases). The V end was cut by 1 base, the J end by 7 bases, with 13 bases between. Germline loops: CDR1 MNHEY, CDR2 SMNVEV (reference sequence). The length of the CDR3 is 15 residues. CDR3 protein: CASSLWGQGGGELFF. DNA of the CDR3: TGTGCCAGCAGTTTATGGGGCCAGGGTGGCGGGGAGCTGTTTTTT.

CDR3 in amino acids: CASSLRMTNVLTF. The DNA of the CDR3 is TGTGCCAGCAGTTTGAGGATGACCAACGTCCTGACTTTC. The chain joins TRBV27 to TRBJ2-6; D not resolved. Germline CDR1 reads MNHEY; CDR2 reads SMNVEV (reference sequence). This CDR3 is built from 13 residues. The V gene lost 3 bases and the J gene lost 8 bases, with 8 bases spanning the gap.

This clone was seen a single time. This rearrangement joins TRBV28 to TRBJ1-6; tentative D call: TRBD1 (5 bases). Trimming took off 6 bases at V and 5 bases at J, with 14 bases between the two ends. This CDR3 region has 15 residues. The germline CDR1 and CDR2 sequences are MDHEN and SYDVKM. CDR3 residues: CASRAGGSHNSPLHF. For the CDR3, the DNA is TGTGCCAGCAGGGCCGGGGGTAGCCATAATTCACCCCTCCACTTT.

V gene TRBV6-2 or TRBV6-3 combines with J gene TRBJ1-1, with TRBD1 matching 9 bases. Germline lookup yields CDR1 MNHEY and CDR2 SVGEGT. V lost 2 bases, J lost 4 bases, and 11 bases stayed unmatched. CDR3 length equals 17 residues. Written as DNA, the CDR3 is TGTGCCAGCAGTTACCGTCCCGGGACAGGGAAGGGCACTGAAGCTTTCTTT. This translates into CASSYRPGTGKGTEAFF.

CDR3 sequence: CASRATGLYEQYF. The CDR3 nucleotides are TGTGCCAGCAGGGCGACAGGGCTTTACGAGCAGTACTTC. This chain connects TRBV12-3 or TRBV12-4 to TRBJ2-7; 7 nucleotides agree with TRBD1. There are 13 residues in the CDR3. V shed 6 bases and J 4 bases; nucleotides not matched to a gene: 6.

This sequence joins TRBV28 and TRBJ1-5, with D perhaps matching TRBD1 (6 bases). The CDR3 totals 15 residues. The germline gives CDR1 MDHEN, CDR2 SYDVKM. The V end was cut by 6 bases, the J end by 4 bases, with 16 bases between. CDR3 sequence reads: CASSTMTGPNQPQHF. DNA of the CDR3: TGTGCCAGCAGCACCATGACAGGTCCAAATCAGCCCCAGCATTTT.

The chain has TRBV10-3 and TRBJ1-5; D unresolved. Germline-derived CDR1 and CDR2 are ENHRY and SYGVKD. V was pared by 11 bases and J by 8 bases, with 13 bases between. The CDR3 has 11 amino acids. CDR3 region: CAVSRTEPQHF. The CDR3, as DNA: TGTGCCGTCTCGCGTACCGAGCCCCAGCATTTT.